These 26 T cell receptor beta chains were sequenced from one sample in a study of blood T cell repertoires in COVID-19. Assay used: immunoSEQ multiplex PCR; TCRdb lists only in-frame clones, some missing. Here the sample spans around 15,000 clones, 70% to 90% being singletons. The sequenced material came from peripheral blood. The receptors derive from a human donor in a cohort sampled during active COVID-19.

V usage is TRBV10-3 and J usage is TRBJ1-3; no reliable D call. The CDR3 is made up of 18 amino acids. Trimming shortened V by 6 bases and J by 4 bases, and 25 bases separated the two germline ends. Germline V gene lookup returns CDR1 ENHRY and CDR2 SYGVKD. The CDR3 DNA follows: TGTGCCATCAGGCCGGAGAGGGATCAATGGGCATGGGGAAACACCATATATTTT. This translates into CAIRPERDQWAWGNTIYF.

The chain carries TRBV7-2 and TRBJ1-5; no clear D gene. The V and J ends lost 5 bases and 0 bases respectively, with 8 bases between them. The CDR3 runs to 14 residues. The germline V gene encodes CDR1 SGHTA and CDR2 FQGNSA. The CDR3 sequence is CASSLANSNQPQHF. CDR3 coding DNA: TGTGCCAGCAGCCTCGCGAATAGCAATCAGCCCCAGCATTTT.

The V call is TRBV28, the J call TRBJ2-7; 11 bases map to TRBD1. J gave up 5 bases and V 3 bases, and 6 bases lay outside the gene matches. Germline loops: CDR1 MDHEN, CDR2 SYDVKM. This CDR3 is built from 15 residues. The CDR3 sequence is CASSFEGQGADEQYF. For the CDR3, the DNA is TGTGCCAGCAGTTTCGAAGGACAGGGGGCGGACGAGCAGTACTTC.

The J gene is TRBJ2-3, the V gene TRBV14, with TRBD2 identical over 12 bases. The V segment lost 2 bases and the J segment 2 bases; nucleotides outside the gene matches: 5. The CDR3 loop spans 17 amino acids. The germline CDR1 and CDR2 sequences are SGHDN and FVKESK. CDR3 protein: CASSQFRLAGATDTQYF. The CDR3 region has the DNA TGTGCCAGCAGCCAATTCCGACTAGCGGGGGCCACAGATACGCAGTATTTT.

The chain carries TRBV4-3 and TRBJ1-6, with D uncertain. V was pared by 0 bases and J by 5 bases, with 11 bases between. The CDR3 spans 16 residues. CDR1 and CDR2 from the germline V gene are LGHNA and YSLEER. Here the CDR3 reads CASSQEIRSDNSPLHF. As DNA, the CDR3 is TGCGCCAGCAGCCAAGAGATCAGGTCCGATAATTCACCCCTCCACTTT.

The chain couples TRBV3-1 (or the pseudogene TRBV3-2) to TRBJ1-1, with D unresolved. Germline V gene data show CDR1 as LGHDT and CDR2 as YNNKEL (reference sequence). V was cut by 1 base and J by 7 bases, with 10 bases left in between. This CDR3 is built from 13 residues. The CDR3 DNA sequence: TGTGCCAGCAGCCAAGTCGAGGGCAGTGAAGCTTTCTTT. Its protein product is CASSQVEGSEAFF.

The rearrangement uses TRBV5-8 and TRBJ2-5, with D possibly being TRBD2 (6 bases). Germline assignment: CDR1 SGHTS and CDR2 YDEGEE. Trimming stripped 4 bases from V and 5 bases from J, with 12 bases between. This CDR3 has 13 residues. This chain's CDR3 is CASSPGGRETQYF. The CDR3 DNA sequence: TGTGCCAGCAGCCCCGGGGGTCGGGAGACCCAGTACTTC.

The V and J genes are TRBV7-2 and TRBJ1-2; D unresolved. There are 15 residues in the CDR3. V lost 5 bases to trimming and J lost 5 bases, with 18 bases between them. The germline V gene encodes CDR1 SGHTA and CDR2 FQGNSA. The CDR3 nucleotides read TGTGCCAGCAGCAAGCGGACGGACGGACCTTATGGCTACACCTTC. Translating it yields CASSKRTDGPYGYTF.

The sample holds one count of this clone. The chain couples TRBV5-4 to TRBJ1-1, with unresolved D. Germline CDR1 and CDR2: SGHNT and YYREEE (reference sequence). With 0 bases removed from V and 0 bases from J, the gap between germline ends came to 6 bases. This CDR3 is built from 14 residues. For the CDR3, the DNA is TGTGCCAGCAGCTTGGACAGCATGAACACTGAAGCTTTCTTT. Its translation: CASSLDSMNTEAFF.

The chain recombines TRBV7-2 with TRBJ2-3; no firm D call. The V end was cut by 8 bases, the J end by 5 bases, with 17 bases between. The CDR3 consists of 14 residues. The germline gives CDR1 SGHTA, CDR2 FQGNSA. The CDR3 DNA follows: TGTGCCAGCCACCCGGATTTATCGGGAGATACGCAGTATTTT. It encodes CASHPDLSGDTQYF. Full variable domain (missing parts from reference TRBV7-2 and TRBJ2-3): GAGVSQSPSNKVTEKGKDVELRCDPISGHTALYWYRQSLGQGLEFLIYFQGNSAPDKSGLPSDRFSAERTGGSVSTLTIQRTQQEDSAVYLCASHPDLSGDTQYFGPGTRLTVL.

The chain uses TRBV9 and TRBJ1-2; D call uncertain. Trimming took off 0 bases at V and 4 bases at J, with 7 bases between the two ends. CDR3 length: 13 residues. Germline lookup yields CDR1 SGDLS and CDR2 YYNGEE. This CDR3 reads CASSVGQFYGYTF. The CDR3 coding sequence is TGTGCCAGCAGCGTAGGTCAGTTCTATGGCTACACCTTC.

This chain joins TRBV29-1 and TRBJ1-1; D possibly corresponds to TRBD1 (6 bases). The CDR3 consists of 13 residues. CDR1 and CDR2 (germline): SQVTM, ANQGSEA. The germline V and J ends were trimmed by 6 bases and 9 bases, with 20 bases remaining between them. The CDR3 DNA follows: TGCAGCGTCGCAATGACAGGCGGTCTTCAAGCTTTCTTT. As protein: CSVAMTGGLQAFF.

This chain connects TRBV7-2 to TRBJ2-7; TRBD1 aligns across 10 bases. CDR1 is SGHTA and CDR2 is FQGNSA in the germline V gene. The trim removed 5 bases at V and 1 base at J, leaving 5 bases unmatched. The CDR3 sequence is 15 residues long. CDR3 protein: CASSPRQGASYEQYF. CDR3 sequence (DNA): TGTGCCAGCAGCCCCCGACAGGGGGCGTCCTACGAGCAGTACTTC.

This rearrangement joins TRBV6-5 to TRBJ2-5; TRBD2 is a possible D gene (6 bases). Deletions cut 8 bases from V and 5 bases from J, with 15 bases between. Germline loops: CDR1 MNHEY, CDR2 SVGAGI. The CDR3 contains 13 residues. This CDR3 reads CASSQTSRETQYF. The DNA for the CDR3 is TGTGCCAGCTCCCAGACTAGTAGGGAGACCCAGTACTTC.

The CDR3, as DNA: TGCAGCGTTGCCCCGACAGGGTTGGACATTCAGTACTTC. Its translation is CSVAPTGLDIQYF. The genes are TRBV29-1 and TRBJ2-4, with 7 bases identical to TRBD1. The length of the CDR3 is 13 residues. The V gene end was trimmed by 4 bases and the J gene end by 8 bases; junction bases not matched to a gene: 8. The germline CDR1 and CDR2 sequences are SQVTM and ANQGSEA. The entire variable domain, with the rest obtained from reference TRBV29-1 and TRBJ2-4, is as follows: SAVISQKPSRDICQRGTSLTIQCQVDSQVTMMFWYRQQPGQSLTLIATANQGSEATYESGFVIDKFPISRPNLTFSTLTVSNMSPEDSSIYLCSVAPTGLDIQYFGAGTRLSVL.

This chain uses TRBV4-2 with TRBJ2-7; 8 bases are shared with TRBD1. V lost 1 base, J lost 1 base, and 3 bases stayed unmatched. CDR3 length equals 15 residues. The germline gives CDR1 LGHNA, CDR2 YNFKEQ. Here the CDR3 reads CASSQGGQGSYEQYF. Here the CDR3 DNA reads TGTGCCAGCAGCCAAGGAGGACAGGGTTCCTACGAGCAGTACTTC.

This chain joins TRBV7-6 and TRBJ2-5, with 9 bases aligning to TRBD1. Germline CDR1 reads SGHVS; CDR2 reads FNYEAQ. The CDR3 length is 15 residues. V was clipped by 5 bases and J by 7 bases; unmatched bases: 11. DNA of the CDR3: TGTGCCAGCAGCCGAGGACAGGGGTTCGTGGGGACCCAGTACTTC. It yields the protein CASSRGQGFVGTQYF.

The V and J genes are TRBV5-4 and TRBJ2-5; 8 positions agree with TRBD2. Germline lookup yields CDR1 SGHNT and CDR2 YYREEE (reference sequence). Unmatched junction bases numbered 8, after V lost 3 bases and J lost 1 base. This CDR3 is 16 amino acids long. CDR3 bases: TGTGCCAGCAGCTCATCGCGGGGGGCGCTCCAAGAGACCCAGTACTTC. Translated: CASSSSRGALQETQYF.

This rearrangement joins TRBV5-5 to TRBJ2-3; 12 nucleotides agree with TRBD1. CDR3 size: 16 residues. V lost 6 bases and J lost 5; bases outside the gene matches: 10. Germline V gene data show CDR1 as SGHKS and CDR2 as YYEKEE (reference sequence). The CDR3 protein is CASTPRDRGRQDTQYF. CDR3 coding DNA: TGTGCCAGCACCCCCCGGGACAGGGGGCGTCAAGATACGCAGTATTTT.

V is TRBV27 and J is TRBJ1-5; D not resolved. Looked up from germline, CDR1 is MNHEY and CDR2 is SMNVEV (reference sequence). The CDR3 is 13 residues long. The V and J ends lost 2 bases and 2 bases respectively, with 4 bases between them. CDR3 nucleotide sequence: TGTGCCAGCAGTTTAACTGGCAATCAGCCCCAGCATTTT. This gives the protein CASSLTGNQPQHF.

The gene calls are TRBV6-1 and TRBJ2-1, with no clear D. Germline CDR1 reads MNHNS; CDR2 reads SASEGT. Trimming removed 0 bases from V and 4 bases from J, with 7 bases in between. The CDR3 consists of 14 residues. CDR3 DNA sequence: TGTGCCAGCAGTGAAGCGAGGTCTTACAATGAGCAGTTCTTC. Its protein product is CASSEARSYNEQFF.

The genes are TRBV27 and TRBJ1-6; D gene ambiguous. Trimming pared 1 base from V and 9 bases from J, leaving 22 bases between. CDR3 length equals 18 residues. In germline, CDR1 is MNHEY, CDR2 SMNVEV (reference sequence). CDR3 coding DNA: TGTGCCAGCAGTTTATTGGGTCCAACGACCAGCGTATTTTCACCCCTCCACTTT. Its protein is CASSLLGPTTSVFSPLHF.

This chain joins TRBV7-9 and TRBJ2-3; maybe TRBD2 (5 bases). The ends were cut back, 0 bases at V and 4 bases at J, with 8 bases in the middle. CDR3 length: 14 amino acids. Germline-derived CDR1 and CDR2 are SEHNR and FQNEAQ (reference sequence). The CDR3 sequence is CASSLAGSADTQYF. For the CDR3, the DNA is TGTGCCAGCAGCTTAGCGGGGAGTGCAGATACGCAGTATTTT.

Only one count was recorded for this clone. The J gene is TRBJ1-5, the V gene TRBV2; 11 nucleotides match TRBD1. V dropped 6 bases and J dropped 4; count of bases not matched to a gene: 11. The CDR3 consists of 17 residues. CDR1 and CDR2 (germline): SNHLY, FYNNEI. The CDR3 bases are TGTGCCAGCAGCCGGACAGGGGGCTCCAGCGGGAATCAGCCCCAGCATTTT. Protein product: CASSRTGGSSGNQPQHF.

The chain is built from TRBV7-6 and TRBJ1-5, with 8 bases matching TRBD1. The CDR3 is 15 residues long. Germline V gene lookup returns CDR1 SGHVS and CDR2 FNYEAQ. V dropped 1 base and J dropped 6; count of bases not matched to a gene: 5. This chain's CDR3 is CASSLDQGAGQPQHF. The CDR3 DNA reads as TGTGCCAGCAGCTTAGATCAGGGGGCGGGTCAGCCCCAGCATTTT.

This clone has just a few counts. J is TRBJ2-7 and V is TRBV7-8; 7 nucleotides match TRBD1. Germline V gene data show CDR1 as SGHVS and CDR2 as FQNEAQ. V was clipped by 7 bases and J by 3 bases; unmatched bases: 6. The length of the CDR3 is 13 residues. The CDR3 DNA reads TGTGCCAGCACAAGGGGGCCAGACTACGAGCAGTACTTC. It yields the protein CASTRGPDYEQYF.